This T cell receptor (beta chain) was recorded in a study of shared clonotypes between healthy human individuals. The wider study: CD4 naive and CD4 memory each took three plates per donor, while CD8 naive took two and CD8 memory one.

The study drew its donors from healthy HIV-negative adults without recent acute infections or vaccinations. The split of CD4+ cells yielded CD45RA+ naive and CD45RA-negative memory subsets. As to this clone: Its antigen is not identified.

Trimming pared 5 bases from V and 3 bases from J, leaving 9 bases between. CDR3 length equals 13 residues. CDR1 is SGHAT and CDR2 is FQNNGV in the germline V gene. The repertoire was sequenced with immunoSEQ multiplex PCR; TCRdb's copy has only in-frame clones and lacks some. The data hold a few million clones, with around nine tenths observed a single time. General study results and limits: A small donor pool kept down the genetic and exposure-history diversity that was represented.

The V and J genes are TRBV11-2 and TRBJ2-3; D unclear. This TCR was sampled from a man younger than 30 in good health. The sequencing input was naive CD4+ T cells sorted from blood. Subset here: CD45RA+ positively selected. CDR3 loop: CASSLLHTDTQYF. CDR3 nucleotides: TGTGCCAGCAGCCTCCTCCATACAGATACGCAGTATTTT.